What follows describes a single T cell receptor (beta chain). What it binds is unknown. Time point: week 47, end of study. In the vaccine, a single dose held 300 ug of the mutant IDH1 20-mer peptide, along with topical imiquimod. Sequencing used immunoSEQ multiplex PCR; TCRdb keeps in-frame clones, though not all of them. The profile shows approximately 80,000 clones, roughly four fifths of them singletons. This entry belongs to a study of a mutant IDH1 vaccine in newly diagnosed glioma. Overall study: Receipt of radiotherapy, temozolomide, or both preceded the study, and most received both.

Per the germline V gene, CDR1 is MGHDK and CDR2 is SYGVNS. V dropped 2 bases and J dropped 2 bases, with 13 bases sitting between them. The CDR3 has 15 amino acids. The receptor was isolated from a man aged 40-49 years with glioma. The chain employs TRBV25-1 and TRBJ2-7; possibly TRBD1 or TRBD2 for D (5 bases each). The sample consisted of PBMCs, taken from a glioma patient whose treatment included an IDH1 peptide vaccine. CDR3 sequence (DNA): TGTGCCAGCAGTGAACAAGGGGCGCGGGCCTACGAGCAGTACTTC. Translated: CASSEQGARAYEQYF.